The 30 T cell receptor beta chains reported below all come from one sample, sequenced in a study of CD8+CD57+ T cells in acquired aplastic anemia. Whoever was chosen for sequencing had shown CD8+CD57+ cell expansion by flow cytometry. The study profiled TCR beta VDJ and CDR3 using genomic DNA as template. TCRdb reprocessed the reads via MiXCR and lists one record per CDR3 protein. This sample has hundreds of thousands of distinct CDR3 sequences, with around 32% found just once. The sample comprised sorted CD4+, CD8+, or CD8+CD57+ T cells (not recorded which) from PBMCs. The receptors were sampled from a human donor with aplastic anemia.

On this clonotype itself: Since the CDR3 does not end with the conserved phenylalanine or tryptophan, this likely comes from a read error. Because the CDR3's place on the DNA is in doubt, the DNA is left out and the CDR3 is given as listed by TCRdb. The V and J genes are TRBV7-8 and TRBJ2-6. Termini included, the CDR3 measures 9 amino acids. The germline CDR1 and CDR2 sequences are SGHVS and FQNEAQ. The CDR3: CASSLVVSL.

The chain employs TRBV14 and TRBJ1-1; TRBD1 matches at 11 bases. The CDR3 loop spans 16 amino acids. Germline lookup yields CDR1 SGHDN and CDR2 FVKESK. The trim removed 5 bases at V and 3 bases at J, leaving 8 bases unmatched. CDR3 nucleotides: TGTGCCAGCAGCGTGAGGACAGGGGGCGCGGACACTGAAGCTTTCTTT. Residues: CASSVRTGGADTEAFF.

This clonotype has a handful of counts. Written as DNA, the CDR3 is TGTGCCAGCAGTCTCACCGTGAGAGGGGAGACCCAGTACTTC. Protein sequence: CASSLTVRGETQYF. This chain links TRBV12-3 or TRBV12-4 with TRBJ2-5, with D perhaps TRBD2 (5 bases). The CDR3 sequence is 14 residues long. The V and J ends lost 5 bases and 5 bases respectively, with 15 bases between them.

This clonotype has ten or more counts. The chain combines TRBV19 with TRBJ2-3, with D unresolved. The CDR3 runs to 14 residues. The V gene lost 3 bases and the J gene lost 0 bases, with 7 bases spanning the gap. Germline lookup yields CDR1 LNHDA and CDR2 SQIVND (reference sequence). For the CDR3, the DNA is TGTGCCAGTAGTATGATGCGGAGCACAGATACGCAGTATTTT. It translates to CASSMMRSTDTQYF.

This clonotype was found many times. V is TRBV29-1 and J is TRBJ2-1, with 8 bases identical to TRBD2. Germline loops: CDR1 SQVTM, CDR2 ANQGSEA. The CDR3 covers 15 residues. V was pared by 7 bases and J by 0 bases, with 8 bases of the junction left unmatched. The CDR3 nucleotides are TGCAGCGGTACGGGGAGCGGGAGCTCCTACAATGAGCAGTTCTTC. It is translated as CSGTGSGSSYNEQFF.

This CDR3 reads CASSSDRGRTVLETQYF. DNA of the CDR3: TGTGCCAGCAGCTCCGACAGGGGGCGGACGGTATTGGAGACCCAGTACTTC. The rearrangement links TRBV7-9 to TRBJ2-5, with 10 positions matching TRBD1. The CDR3 covers 17 residues. Germline V gene lookup returns CDR1 SEHNR and CDR2 FQNEAQ (reference sequence). V lost 4 bases and J lost 5; bases outside the gene matches: 13.

The chain recombines TRBV12-3 or TRBV12-4 with TRBJ2-7; TRBD2 agrees at 9 bases. The CDR3 consists of 15 residues. V trimming: 6 bases; J trimming: 1 base; junction bases outside the gene matches: 7. CDR3: CASSLLSGGSYEQYF. The CDR3 DNA is TGTGCCAGCAGCCTCCTTAGCGGGGGATCCTACGAGCAGTACTTC.

This clonotype showed up just once. This chain links TRBV6-1 with TRBJ1-3; TRBD1 is a possible D gene (5 bases). The CDR3 is 14 amino acids. Germline CDR1 and CDR2: MNHNS and SASEGT. V lost 2 bases and J 1 base, leaving 6 bases between the germline ends. The DNA for the CDR3 is TGTGCCAGCAGTGAAAGGGGTTCTGGAAACACCATATATTTT. It codes for CASSERGSGNTIYF.

This clonotype was picked up one time. A much larger clonotype is one base distant, so this may be a read error. The chain combines TRBV7-9 with TRBJ1-2; the D gene is possibly TRBD1 (5 bases). CDR3 length: 14 residues. Germline CDR1 SEHNR, CDR2 FQNEAQ (reference sequence). V lost 4 bases and J lost 4, with 13 bases in between. The CDR3 region is CASSWDRSLYGYTF. The CDR3 coding sequence is TGTGCCAGCAGCTGGGACCGAAGCCTCTATGGCTACACCTTC.

The J gene is TRBJ1-2, the V gene TRBV7-8, with 8 bases matching TRBD1. V lost 8 bases and J lost 2; bases outside the gene matches: 4. There are 13 residues in the CDR3. Germline V gene data show CDR1 as SGHVS and CDR2 as FQNEAQ. This CDR3 is CASRDRTNYGYTF. CDR3 DNA sequence: TGTGCCAGCCGGGACAGGACAAACTATGGCTACACCTTC.

Comments on this clonotype: It may be a read error: a sequence one base away is much more abundant. V is TRBV24-1 and J is TRBJ1-5; unclear D gene. The germline V gene has CDR1 KGHDR and CDR2 SFDVKD. The CDR3 length is 13 residues. In DNA form, the CDR3 reads TGTGCCACCAGTGGGGGTGGGGATCAGTCCCAGCATTTT. Residues: CATSGGGDQSQHF.

This clonotype was seen only once. The gene calls are TRBV2 and TRBJ2-1; D uncertain. The ends were cut back, 4 bases at V and 5 bases at J, with 9 bases in the middle. CDR3 size: 13 residues. Germline CDR1 is SNHLY and CDR2 is FYNNEI. In DNA, the CDR3 is TGTGCCAGCAGTGTCGCGGCCAACAATGAGCAGTTCTTC. It codes for CASSVAANNEQFF.

V gene TRBV3-1 combines with J gene TRBJ1-5; D remains ambiguous. V was shortened by 5 bases and J by 7 bases, with 12 bases between the two germline ends. From germline, CDR1 is LGHDT and CDR2 YNNKEL (reference sequence). The CDR3 is 13 residues long. This chain's CDR3 is CASSESSGQPQHF. In DNA, the CDR3 is TGTGCCAGCAGCGAAAGTTCGGGGCAGCCCCAGCATTTT.

This clonotype has ten or more counts. The chain links TRBV2 to TRBJ2-3, with D possibly called TRBD1 or TRBD2 (5 bases each). The V end lost 6 bases, the J end lost 4 bases, and 8 bases lay between the germline ends. Germline V CDR1 and CDR2: SNHLY, FYNNEI. This CDR3 spans 12 amino acids. In DNA form, the CDR3 reads TGTGCCAGCAGGGGGGATCCAGATACGCAGTATTTT. Its protein product is CASRGDPDTQYF.

The chain uses TRBV5-1 and TRBJ2-1; D ambiguous. The CDR3 loop spans 14 amino acids. Per the germline V gene, CDR1 is SGHRS and CDR2 is YFSETQ. V was cut by 0 bases and J by 9 bases, with 13 bases left in between. The CDR3 region is CASSLAVGAPEQFF. CDR3 nucleotide sequence: TGCGCCAGCAGCTTGGCCGTCGGAGCCCCTGAGCAGTTCTTC.

As to this clonotype: A much bigger clone sits one base away, suggesting this may be a read error. CDR3: CASSGGGITNTEAFF. The CDR3 coding sequence is TGTGCCAGCAGTGGGGGGGGGATTACGAACACTGAAGCTTTCTTT. V usage is TRBV2 and J usage is TRBJ1-1; tentative D call: TRBD1 (5 bases). The CDR3 length is 15 residues. CDR1 SNHLY and CDR2 FYNNEI come from the germline V gene. Between the trimmed V and J ends, which lost 4 bases and 1 base, there was a span of 13 bases.

The rearrangement links TRBV11-2 to TRBJ1-5; 9 bases agree with TRBD1. The V gene's germline CDR1 is SGHAT and CDR2 FQNNGV. J gave up 7 bases and V 5 bases, and 12 bases lay outside the gene matches. The CDR3 sequence is 16 residues long. As DNA, the CDR3 is TGTGCCAGCAGCAACCGACAGGGGGACGGGGGGCAGCCCCAGCATTTT. The encoded protein is CASSNRQGDGGQPQHF.

The rearrangement links TRBV2 to TRBJ2-3; 8 nucleotides match TRBD2. Germline trimming cut 6 bases from V and 0 bases from J; bases unmatched to any gene: 11. Germline values: CDR1 SNHLY, CDR2 FYNNEI. The CDR3 runs to 17 residues. CDR3 DNA sequence: TGTGCCAGCAGACACGGCAGACTAGCGACTAGCACAGATACGCAGTATTTT. Translated, it gives CASRHGRLATSTDTQYF.

This clonotype was picked up a small number of times. V usage is TRBV11-2 and J usage is TRBJ2-1; tentative D call: TRBD1 (5 bases). With 4 bases removed from V and 7 bases from J, the gap between germline ends came to 14 bases. The CDR3 runs to 14 residues. From germline, CDR1 is SGHAT and CDR2 FQNNGV. The DNA for the CDR3 is TGTGCCAGCAGCTCCCTAAGGGGTGCAAATGAGCAGTTCTTC. It translates to CASSSLRGANEQFF.

At least ten counts were recorded for this clonotype. The V call is TRBV29-1, the J call TRBJ2-1; perhaps D is TRBD1 or TRBD2 (6 bases each). CDR1 SQVTM and CDR2 ANQGSEA come from the germline V gene. V was clipped by 3 bases and J by 6 bases, with 15 bases between them. The length of the CDR3 is 14 residues. The CDR3 spells CSVDKGGLGNEQFF. As DNA, the CDR3 is TGCAGCGTTGACAAGGGGGGCCTAGGCAATGAGCAGTTCTTC.

The chain has TRBV5-4 and TRBJ1-3; TRBD1 is a possible D gene (5 bases). The CDR3 runs 14 residues. Germline CDR1 SGHNT, CDR2 YYREEE (reference sequence). V gave up 4 bases and J gave up 4 bases, with 12 bases separating them. The CDR3 here is CASSRQGAGNTIYF. CDR3 DNA: TGTGCCAGCAGCCGTCAGGGTGCCGGAAACACCATATATTTT.

As concerns this clonotype: The CDR3 end shows no conserved phenylalanine or tryptophan, and so a read error is likely. V is TRBV7-9 and J is TRBJ1-2; D is perhaps TRBD1 (5 bases). The CDR3 sequence is 15 residues long. CDR1 is SEHNR, CDR2 FQNEAQ, per germline (reference sequence). With 5 bases removed from V and 7 bases from J, the gap between germline ends came to 20 bases. The CDR3 is CASSPSVGAAVGYTL. The CDR3, as DNA: TGTGCCAGCAGCCCCAGTGTTGGGGCGGCGGTTGGCTACACCCTC.

Comment on this clonotype: Being one base from a much bigger clone, this may be a read error. The chain recombines TRBV24-1 with TRBJ2-7; D is unclear. Judging by the DNA end, TRBJ2-5 fits better; the J call may be wrong. The CDR3 contains 16 residues. In germline, CDR1 is KGHDR, CDR2 SFDVKD. The CDR3 region is CATSDTQTPGQETQYF. The CDR3 region has the DNA TGTGCCACCAGTGATACACAGACCCCCGGCCAAGAGACCCAGTACTTC.

A word on this clonotype: The conserved final phenylalanine or tryptophan is absent from the CDR3, which likely points to a read error. The chain has TRBV6-1 and TRBJ1-1; tentative D call: TRBD1 (6 bases). The CDR3 contains 13 residues. The V end was cut by 7 bases, the J end by 4 bases, with 13 bases between. CDR1 and CDR2 (germline): MNHNS, SASEGT. The CDR3 is CASIPTGGTEAFL. As DNA, the CDR3 is TGTGCCAGCATTCCGACAGGAGGCACTGAAGCTTTCCTT.

This clonotype has at least ten counts. The chain couples TRBV7-3 to TRBJ1-1; D not resolved. V was clipped by 5 bases and J by 6 bases, with 13 bases between them. CDR3 length: 13 residues. CDR1 SGHTA and CDR2 FQGTGA come from the germline V gene. The CDR3: CASSVLSGSEAFF. CDR3 DNA: TGTGCCAGCAGCGTGCTCTCGGGATCTGAAGCTTTCTTT.

This clonotype was detected a few times. The J gene is TRBJ1-1, the V gene TRBV25-1, with D possibly being TRBD1 (6 bases). The germline V gene encodes CDR1 MGHDK and CDR2 SYGVNS. This CDR3 region has 17 residues. V was pared by 6 bases and J by 4 bases, with 24 bases between. CDR3 coding DNA: TGTGCCAGCAGAGGTACGACGGGGGGCTTGAGGATCACTGAAGCTTTCTTT. It encodes CASRGTTGGLRITEAFF.

This clonotype showed up just a few times. The V and J genes are TRBV7-3 and TRBJ1-2; possibly TRBD1 for D (5 bases). Germline CDR1 SGHTA, CDR2 FQGTGA. V lost 4 bases and J lost 1, with 22 bases in between. This CDR3 has 18 amino acids. CDR3 DNA sequence: TGTGCCAGCAGCTCGCGAATGGACAATAAGAACCTTAACTATGGCTACACCTTC. Translation: CASSSRMDNKNLNYGYTF.

This chain joins TRBV20-1 and TRBJ1-5; no definite D call. Germline V gene sequence: CDR1 DFQATT, CDR2 SNEGSKA (reference sequence). V lost 3 bases and J lost 0, with 21 bases in between. The CDR3 has 18 amino acids. The CDR3 coding sequence is TGCAGTGCTAGTCGTCCCAGAGGAAAGGATTATAGCAATCAGCCCCAGCATTTT. It codes for CSASRPRGKDYSNQPQHF.

This clonotype was picked up many times. The genes are TRBV19 and TRBJ1-5; D is undetermined. CDR1 and CDR2 from the germline V gene are LNHDA and SQIVND (reference sequence). CDR3 size: 14 residues. Trimming shortened V by 3 bases and J by 0 bases, and 6 bases separated the two germline ends. This CDR3 reads CASSIQNSNQPQHF. CDR3 coding DNA: TGTGCCAGTAGTATCCAGAATAGCAATCAGCCCCAGCATTTT.

This clonotype was recorded many times. V is TRBV7-9 and J is TRBJ1-2, with D unclear. Germline lookup yields CDR1 SEHNR and CDR2 FQNEAQ (reference sequence). This CDR3 is 15 amino acids long. Trimming pared 3 bases from V and 2 bases from J, leaving 13 bases between. The CDR3 sequence: CASSLDGDLNYGYTF. The CDR3 DNA reads TGTGCCAGCAGCTTGGACGGCGACTTGAACTATGGCTACACCTTC.